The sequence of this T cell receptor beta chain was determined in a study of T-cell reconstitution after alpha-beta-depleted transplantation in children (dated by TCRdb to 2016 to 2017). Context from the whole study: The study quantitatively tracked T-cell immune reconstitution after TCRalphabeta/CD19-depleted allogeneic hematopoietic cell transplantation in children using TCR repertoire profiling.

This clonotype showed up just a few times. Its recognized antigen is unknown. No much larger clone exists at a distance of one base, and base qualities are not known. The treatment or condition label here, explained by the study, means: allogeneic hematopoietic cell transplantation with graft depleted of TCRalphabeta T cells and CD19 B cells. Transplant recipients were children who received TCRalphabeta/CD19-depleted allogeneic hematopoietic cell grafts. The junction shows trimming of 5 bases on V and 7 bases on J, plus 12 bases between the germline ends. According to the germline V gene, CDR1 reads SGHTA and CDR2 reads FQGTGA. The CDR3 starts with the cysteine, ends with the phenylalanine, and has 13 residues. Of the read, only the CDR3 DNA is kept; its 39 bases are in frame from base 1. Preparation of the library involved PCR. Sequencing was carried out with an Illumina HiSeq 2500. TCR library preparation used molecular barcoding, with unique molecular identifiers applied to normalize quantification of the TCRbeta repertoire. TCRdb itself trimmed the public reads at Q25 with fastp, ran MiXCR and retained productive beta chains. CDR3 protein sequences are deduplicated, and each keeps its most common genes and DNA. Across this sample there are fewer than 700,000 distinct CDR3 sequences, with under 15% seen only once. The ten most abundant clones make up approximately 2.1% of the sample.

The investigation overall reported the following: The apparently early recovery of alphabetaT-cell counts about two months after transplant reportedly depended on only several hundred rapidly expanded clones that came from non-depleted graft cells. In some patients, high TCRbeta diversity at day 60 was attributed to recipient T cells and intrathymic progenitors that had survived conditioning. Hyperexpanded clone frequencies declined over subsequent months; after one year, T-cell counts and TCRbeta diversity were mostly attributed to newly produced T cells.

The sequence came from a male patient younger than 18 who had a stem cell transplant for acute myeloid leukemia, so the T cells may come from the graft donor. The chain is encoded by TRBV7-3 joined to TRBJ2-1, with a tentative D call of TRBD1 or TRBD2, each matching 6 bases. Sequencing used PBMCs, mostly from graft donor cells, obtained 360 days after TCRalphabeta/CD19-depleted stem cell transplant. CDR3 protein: CASSGQLANEQFF. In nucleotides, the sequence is TGTGCCAGCAGCGGACAGCTAGCGAATGAGCAGTTCTTC.